This entry lists 10 T cell receptor beta chains sequenced from one sample in a study of cytomegalovirus exposure and HLA in healthy donors. The PCR used 60 Vbeta and 13 Jbeta primers. Only in-frame clones appear in the TCRdb table, and some are missing; sequencing was by immunoSEQ multiplex PCR. Among around 110,000 clones, about four fifths were seen once, and the ten largest hold 3.5% to 4.5%. Sequencing used PBMCs. Receptor source: a man aged 30 to 39 in good health and CMV-seropositive.

The rearrangement links TRBV4-2 to TRBJ2-7; maybe TRBD2 (7 bases). Trimming left V 3 bases short and J 0 bases short, with 21 bases between. The CDR3 length is 18 residues. The germline V gene has CDR1 LGHNA and CDR2 YNFKEQ. The CDR3 nucleotides are TGTGCCAGCAGCCAGGGGACCGGTTTTCGGGGGGCCTCCTACGAGCAGTACTTC. Translating it yields CASSQGTGFRGASYEQYF.

V usage is TRBV6-6 and J usage is TRBJ2-7, with a weak D call TRBD2 (5 bases). Germline values: CDR1 MNHNY, CDR2 SVGAGI (reference sequence). The CDR3 has 13 amino acids. Trimming took 8 bases from V and 7 from J, leaving 18 bases between them. The CDR3 protein is CASGSEGLGEQYF. CDR3 nucleotide sequence: TGTGCCAGCGGGTCAGAGGGTCTGGGAGAGCAGTACTTC.

The chain combines TRBV4-2 with TRBJ1-1, with D unresolved. The V gene's germline CDR1 is LGHNA and CDR2 YNFKEQ. V lost 1 base and J 2 bases, leaving 11 bases between the germline ends. This CDR3 is built from 15 residues. DNA for the CDR3: TGTGCCAGCAGCCAAGTCGGGGATGTAAACACTGAAGCTTTCTTT. It encodes CASSQVGDVNTEAFF.

In its sample, this clone was seen a few times. The genes are TRBV7-2 and TRBJ2-1; tentative D call: TRBD2 (6 bases). Looked up from germline, CDR1 is SGHTA and CDR2 is FQGNSA. The V and J ends lost 5 bases and 12 bases respectively, with 20 bases between them. This CDR3 has 14 residues. The CDR3 loop reads CASSPSRDSPGQFF. CDR3 in DNA: TGTGCCAGCAGCCCCTCCCGGGACTCTCCTGGGCAGTTCTTC.

This clone was observed a handful of times. This same CDR3 is encoded by further DNA sequences in the sample. The chain links TRBV11-2 to TRBJ1-2; 8 nucleotides align to TRBD1. CDR1 and CDR2 (germline): SGHAT, FQNNGV. This CDR3 has 14 residues. With V trimmed by 0 bases and J by 4 bases, 1 base remained unmatched. The CDR3 protein is CASSLEGQGYGYTF. The CDR3 coding sequence is TGTGCCAGCAGCTTAGAAGGACAGGGCTATGGCTACACCTTC.

This chain links TRBV2 with TRBJ2-1; tentatively, D is TRBD1 (6 bases). This CDR3 has 13 residues. The germline V gene encodes CDR1 SNHLY and CDR2 FYNNEI. The V end was cut by 6 bases, the J end by 3 bases, with 9 bases between. CDR3 bases: TGTGCCAGCAGAGAGGACAGCTACAATGAGCAGTTCTTC. Translating it yields CASREDSYNEQFF.

DNA for the CDR3: TGTGCCAGCAGCGTATCGGGTCTAGACACAGATACGCAGTATTTT. This sequence encodes CASSVSGLDTDTQYF. The chain carries TRBV9 and TRBJ2-3; D is ambiguous. The ends were cut back, 1 base at V and 2 bases at J, with 11 bases in the middle. Germline values: CDR1 SGDLS, CDR2 YYNGEE. The CDR3 sequence is 15 residues long. Full variable domain (missing parts from reference TRBV9 and TRBJ2-3): DSGVTQTPKHLITATGQRVTLRCSPRSGDLSVYWYQQSLDQGLQFLIQYYNGEERAKGNILERFSAQQFPDLHSELNLSSLELGDSALYFCASSVSGLDTDTQYFGPGTRLTVL.

The count of this clone is one. V is TRBV6-5 and J is TRBJ2-2; 8 positions agree with TRBD1. V trimming: 4 bases; J trimming: 6 bases; junction bases outside the gene matches: 10. CDR1 and CDR2 (germline): MNHEY, SVGAGI. The CDR3 runs 16 residues. As DNA, the CDR3 is TGTGCCAGCAGTTCTCTTACGACAGGGGCCCCCGGGGAGCTGTTTTTT. It translates to CASSSLTTGAPGELFF.

This chain connects TRBV27 to TRBJ2-3; D unclear. This CDR3 spans 15 amino acids. The germline CDR1 and CDR2 sequences are MNHEY and SMNVEV (reference sequence). V lost 6 bases to trimming and J lost 3 bases, with 16 bases between them. CDR3 loop: CASSPIPAKTDTQYF. CDR3 bases: TGTGCCAGCAGCCCCATCCCCGCGAAAACAGATACGCAGTATTTT.

There are a few counts of this clone. The gene calls are TRBV27 and TRBJ1-1; unclear D gene. V shed 0 bases and J shed 5 bases, with 19 bases lying between them. The CDR3 is made up of 17 amino acids. From germline, CDR1 is MNHEY and CDR2 SMNVEV (reference sequence). DNA for the CDR3: TGTGCCAGCAGTTTATCGAGAGGGCCGACCCGTGGAACTGAAGCTTTCTTT. Protein product: CASSLSRGPTRGTEAFF.